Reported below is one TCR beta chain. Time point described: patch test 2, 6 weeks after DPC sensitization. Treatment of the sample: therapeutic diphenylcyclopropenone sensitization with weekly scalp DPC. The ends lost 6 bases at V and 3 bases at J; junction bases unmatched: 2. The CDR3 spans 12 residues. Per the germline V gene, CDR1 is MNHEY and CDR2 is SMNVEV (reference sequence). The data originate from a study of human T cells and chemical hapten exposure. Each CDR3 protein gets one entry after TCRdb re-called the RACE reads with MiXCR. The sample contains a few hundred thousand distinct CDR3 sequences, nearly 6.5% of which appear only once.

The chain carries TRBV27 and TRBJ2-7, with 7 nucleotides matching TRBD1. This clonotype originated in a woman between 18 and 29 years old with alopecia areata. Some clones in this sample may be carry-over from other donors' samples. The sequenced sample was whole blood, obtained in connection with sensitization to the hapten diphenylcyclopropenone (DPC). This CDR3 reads CASRTGVYEQYF. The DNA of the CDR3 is TGTGCCAGCAGAACAGGGGTCTACGAGCAGTACTTC.